This T cell receptor (beta chain) was sequenced during a study of early stage breast cancer tumors. In the study overall: Seven or eight ER+/PR+/HER2- tumors were invasive ductal; a few were invasive lobular.

Clones were sequenced by immunoSEQ multiplex PCR, and TCRdb holds only the in-frame ones, with some missing. The repertoire holds approximately 30,000 clones, with roughly three fifths as singletons. The CDR3 has 15 residues. Germline-derived CDR1 and CDR2 are PRHDT and FYEKMQ (reference sequence). The ends lost 3 bases at V and 6 bases at J; junction bases unmatched: 8. This receptor was obtained from a person between 50 and 60 years old with breast cancer. The sequenced sample was breast tumor tissue. This rearrangement joins TRBV13 to TRBJ2-3; TRBD2 aligns across 8 bases. The CDR3 here is CASSLKAGVTDTQYF. CDR3 sequence (DNA): TGTGCCAGCAGCTTGAAAGCGGGAGTCACCGATACGCAGTATTTT.